The next 2 T cell receptor beta chains were all read from a single sample in a study. In TCRdb, the 5' RACE reads were re-called with MiXCR into one record per CDR3 protein. Of about 43,000 distinct CDR3 sequences listed, 25% to 30% are singletons. The source material was memory CD4+ T cells sorted from a lymph node. This sample's subset: memory CD4+ T cells, CD4+CD45RO+CD25-. The receptors were sampled from a female donor with breast cancer.

The V gene is TRBV5-6, the J gene TRBJ1-6; D remains ambiguous. V gave up 1 base and J gave up 5 bases, with 13 bases separating them. CDR1 and CDR2 (germline): SGHDT, YYEEEE. This CDR3 region has 16 residues. In DNA, the CDR3 is TGTGCCAGCAGCTTGATATCGGCGGAAGATAATTCACCCCTCCACTTT. It is translated as CASSLISAEDNSPLHF.

This clonotype was seen only a few times. A junction end diverges from the germline sequence, so it may reflect a read error. This chain connects TRBV28 to TRBJ2-1; D is possibly TRBD2 (6 bases). The CDR3 covers 12 residues. Per germline, CDR1 MDHEN and CDR2 SYDVKM. The CDR3 here is CASSGEGRSGSF. CDR3 in DNA: TGTGCCAGCAGTGGAGAGGGGAGGAGCGGATCCTTC.